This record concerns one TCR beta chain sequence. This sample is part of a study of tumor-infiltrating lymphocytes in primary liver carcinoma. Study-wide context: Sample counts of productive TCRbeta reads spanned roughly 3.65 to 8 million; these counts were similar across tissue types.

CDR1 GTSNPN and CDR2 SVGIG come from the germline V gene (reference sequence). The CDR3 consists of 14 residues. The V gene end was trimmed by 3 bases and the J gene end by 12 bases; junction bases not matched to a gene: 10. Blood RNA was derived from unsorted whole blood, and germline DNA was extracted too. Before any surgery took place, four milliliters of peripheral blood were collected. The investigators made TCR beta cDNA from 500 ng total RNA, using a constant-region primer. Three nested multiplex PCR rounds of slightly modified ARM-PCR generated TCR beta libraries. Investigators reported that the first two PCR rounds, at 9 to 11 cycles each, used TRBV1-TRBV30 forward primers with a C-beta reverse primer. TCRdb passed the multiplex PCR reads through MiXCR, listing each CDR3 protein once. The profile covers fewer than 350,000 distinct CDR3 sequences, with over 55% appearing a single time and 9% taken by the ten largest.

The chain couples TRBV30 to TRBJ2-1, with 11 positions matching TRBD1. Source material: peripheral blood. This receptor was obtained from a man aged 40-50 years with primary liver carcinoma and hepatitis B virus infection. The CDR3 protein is CAWSTGTGGVSQFF. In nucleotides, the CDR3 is TGTGCCTGGAGCACCGGGACAGGGGGTGTATCGCAGTTCTTC.